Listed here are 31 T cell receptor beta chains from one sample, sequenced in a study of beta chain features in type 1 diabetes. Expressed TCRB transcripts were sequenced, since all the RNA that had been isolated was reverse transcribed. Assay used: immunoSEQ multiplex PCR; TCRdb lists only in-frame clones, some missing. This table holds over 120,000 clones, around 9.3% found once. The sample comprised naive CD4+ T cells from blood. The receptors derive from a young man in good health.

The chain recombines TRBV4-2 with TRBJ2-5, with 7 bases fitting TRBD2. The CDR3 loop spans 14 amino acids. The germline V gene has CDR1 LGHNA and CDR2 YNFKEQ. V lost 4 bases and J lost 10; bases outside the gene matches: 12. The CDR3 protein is CASSPWDGGGGQYF. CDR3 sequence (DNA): TGTGCCAGCAGCCCTTGGGACGGCGGGGGAGGCCAGTACTTC.

The CDR3 loop is CASSQEGLGGSGANVLTF. CDR3 nucleotide sequence: TGCGCCAGCAGCCAAGAAGGCTTGGGAGGCTCTGGGGCCAACGTCCTGACTTTC. The chain uses TRBV4-3 and TRBJ2-6, with a tentative D call TRBD2 (6 bases). The CDR3 is 18 residues long. Germline V lookup: CDR1 LGHNA, CDR2 YSLEER. Trimming shortened V by 0 bases and J by 0 bases, and 12 bases separated the two germline ends.

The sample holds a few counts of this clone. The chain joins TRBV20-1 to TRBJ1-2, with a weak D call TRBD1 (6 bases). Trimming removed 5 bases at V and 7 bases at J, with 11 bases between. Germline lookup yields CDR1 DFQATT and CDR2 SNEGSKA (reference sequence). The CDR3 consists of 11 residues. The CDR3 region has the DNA TGCAGTGCTGGGGGAGGGGGTGGCTACACCTTC. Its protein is CSAGGGGGYTF.

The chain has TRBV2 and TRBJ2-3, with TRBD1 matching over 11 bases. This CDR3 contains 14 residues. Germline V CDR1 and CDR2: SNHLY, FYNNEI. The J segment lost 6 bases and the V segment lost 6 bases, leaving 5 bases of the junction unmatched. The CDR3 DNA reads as TGTGCCAGCAGCTTGGGACAGGGGGGGGATACGCAGTATTTT. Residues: CASSLGQGGDTQYF.

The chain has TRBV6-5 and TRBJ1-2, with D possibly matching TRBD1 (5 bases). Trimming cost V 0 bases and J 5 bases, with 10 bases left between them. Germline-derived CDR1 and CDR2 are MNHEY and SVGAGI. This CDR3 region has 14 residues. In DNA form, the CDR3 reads TGTGCCAGCAGTTACTCGTTCAGACAGTATGGCTACACCTTC. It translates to CASSYSFRQYGYTF.

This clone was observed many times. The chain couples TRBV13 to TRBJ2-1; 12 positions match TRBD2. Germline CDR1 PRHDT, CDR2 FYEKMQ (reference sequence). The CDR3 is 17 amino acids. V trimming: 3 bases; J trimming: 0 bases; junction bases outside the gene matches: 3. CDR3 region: CASSLGLAGLSYNEQFF. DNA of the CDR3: TGTGCCAGCAGCTTGGGACTAGCGGGCCTCTCCTACAATGAGCAGTTCTTC.

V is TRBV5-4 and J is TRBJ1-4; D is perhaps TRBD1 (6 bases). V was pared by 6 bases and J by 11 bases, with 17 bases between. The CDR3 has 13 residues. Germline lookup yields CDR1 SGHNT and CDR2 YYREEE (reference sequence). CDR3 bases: TGTGCCAGCATCGGGCAGGGGATAGGGAAACTGTTTTTT. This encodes CASIGQGIGKLFF.

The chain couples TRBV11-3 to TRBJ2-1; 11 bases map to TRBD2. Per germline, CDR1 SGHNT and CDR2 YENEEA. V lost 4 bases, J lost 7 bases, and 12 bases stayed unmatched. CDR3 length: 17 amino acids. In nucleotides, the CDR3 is TGTGCCAGCAGCTCCAACCGACCTAGCGGGGGGATAAATGAGCAGTTCTTC. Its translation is CASSSNRPSGGINEQFF.

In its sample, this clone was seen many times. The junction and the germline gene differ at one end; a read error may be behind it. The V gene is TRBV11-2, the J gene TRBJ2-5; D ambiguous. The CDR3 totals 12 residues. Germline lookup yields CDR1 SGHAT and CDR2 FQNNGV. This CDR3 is CASSLGLPGADF. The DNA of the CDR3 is TGTGCCAGCAGCTTAGGATTGCCCGGTGCCGACTTC.

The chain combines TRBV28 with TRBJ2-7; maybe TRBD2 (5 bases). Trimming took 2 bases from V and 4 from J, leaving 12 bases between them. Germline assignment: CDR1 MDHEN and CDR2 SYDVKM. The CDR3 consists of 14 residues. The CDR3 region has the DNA TGTGCCAGCAGTTTAGATACGGGATGGTACGAGCAGTACTTC. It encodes CASSLDTGWYEQYF. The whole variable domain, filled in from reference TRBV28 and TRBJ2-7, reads DVKVTQSSRYLVKRTGEKVFLECVQDMDHENMFWYRQDPGLGLRLIYFSYDVKMKEKGDIPEGYSVSREKKERFSLILESASTNQTSMYLCASSLDTGWYEQYFGPGTRLTVT.

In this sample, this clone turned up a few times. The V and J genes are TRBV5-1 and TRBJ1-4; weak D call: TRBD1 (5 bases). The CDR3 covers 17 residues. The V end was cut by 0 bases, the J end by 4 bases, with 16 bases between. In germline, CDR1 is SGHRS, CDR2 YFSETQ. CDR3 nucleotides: TGCGCCAGCAGCTTGGTGGCAGGGAACCCTATTAATGAAAAACTGTTTTTT. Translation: CASSLVAGNPINEKLFF.

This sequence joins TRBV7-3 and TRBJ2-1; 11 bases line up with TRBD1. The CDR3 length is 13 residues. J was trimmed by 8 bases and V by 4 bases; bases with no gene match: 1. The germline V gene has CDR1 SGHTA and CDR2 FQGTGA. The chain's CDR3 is CASSWDRGYEQFF. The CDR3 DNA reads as TGTGCCAGCAGCTGGGACAGGGGGTATGAGCAGTTCTTC.

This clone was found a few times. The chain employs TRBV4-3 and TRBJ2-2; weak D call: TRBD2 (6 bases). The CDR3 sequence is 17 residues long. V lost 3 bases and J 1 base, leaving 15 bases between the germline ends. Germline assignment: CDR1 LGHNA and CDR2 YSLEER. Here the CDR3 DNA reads TGCGCCAGCAGCCAGTTACTAGCTGGGGGGAACACCGGGGAGCTGTTTTTT. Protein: CASSQLLAGGNTGELFF.

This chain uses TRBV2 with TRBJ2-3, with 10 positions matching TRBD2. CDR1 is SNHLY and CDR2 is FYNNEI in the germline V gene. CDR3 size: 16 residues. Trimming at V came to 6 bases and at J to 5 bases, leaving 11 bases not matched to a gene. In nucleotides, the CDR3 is TGTGCCAGCAGGAAAGCTAGCGGGGGAGGCCGAGATACGCAGTATTTT. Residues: CASRKASGGGRDTQYF.

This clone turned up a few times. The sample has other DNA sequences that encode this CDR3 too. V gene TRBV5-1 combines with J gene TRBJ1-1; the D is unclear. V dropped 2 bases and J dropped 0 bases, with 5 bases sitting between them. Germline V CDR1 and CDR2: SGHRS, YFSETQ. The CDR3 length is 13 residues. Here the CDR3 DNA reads TGCGCCAGCAGCTTAACGGTGAACACTGAAGCTTTCTTT. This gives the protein CASSLTVNTEAFF. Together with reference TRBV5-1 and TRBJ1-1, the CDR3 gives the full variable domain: KAGVTQTPRYLIKTRGQQVTLSCSPISGHRSVSWYQQTPGQGLQFLFEYFSETQRNKGNFPGRFSGRQFSNSRSEMNVSTLELGDSALYLCASSLTVNTEAFFGQGTRLTVV.

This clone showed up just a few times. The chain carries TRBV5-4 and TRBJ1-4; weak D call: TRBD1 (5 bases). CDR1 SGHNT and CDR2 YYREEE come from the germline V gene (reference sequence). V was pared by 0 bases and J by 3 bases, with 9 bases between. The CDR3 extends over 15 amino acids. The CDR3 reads CASSLESGPNEKLFF. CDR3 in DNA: TGTGCCAGCAGCTTGGAGTCAGGGCCTAATGAAAAACTGTTTTTT.

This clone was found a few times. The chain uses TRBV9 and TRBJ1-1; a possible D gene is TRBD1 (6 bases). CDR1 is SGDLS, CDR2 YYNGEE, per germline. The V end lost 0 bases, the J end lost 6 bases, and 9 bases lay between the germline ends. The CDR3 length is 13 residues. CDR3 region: CASSVEAGAEAFF. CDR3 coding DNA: TGTGCCAGCAGCGTAGAGGCAGGGGCTGAAGCTTTCTTT.

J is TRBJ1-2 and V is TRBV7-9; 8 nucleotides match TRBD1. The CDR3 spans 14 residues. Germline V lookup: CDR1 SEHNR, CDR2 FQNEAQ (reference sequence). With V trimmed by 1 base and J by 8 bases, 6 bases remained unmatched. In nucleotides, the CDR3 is TGTGCCAGCAGCTTAGACGGCAGGGGGCAGGGCTACACCTTC. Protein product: CASSLDGRGQGYTF.

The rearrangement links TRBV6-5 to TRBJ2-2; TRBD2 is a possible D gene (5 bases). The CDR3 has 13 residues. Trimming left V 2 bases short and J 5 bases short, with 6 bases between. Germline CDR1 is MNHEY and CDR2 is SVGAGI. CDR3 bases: TGTGCCAGCAGTTACGAGGGTACCGGGGAGCTGTTTTTT. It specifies CASSYEGTGELFF.

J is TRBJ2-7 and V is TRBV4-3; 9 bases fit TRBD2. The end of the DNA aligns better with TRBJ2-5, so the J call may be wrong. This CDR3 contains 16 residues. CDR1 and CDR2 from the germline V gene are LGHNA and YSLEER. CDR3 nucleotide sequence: TGCGCCAGCAGCCAAGATTGGGCTAGCGGGGAAGAGACCCAGTACTTC. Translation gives CASSQDWASGEETQYF.

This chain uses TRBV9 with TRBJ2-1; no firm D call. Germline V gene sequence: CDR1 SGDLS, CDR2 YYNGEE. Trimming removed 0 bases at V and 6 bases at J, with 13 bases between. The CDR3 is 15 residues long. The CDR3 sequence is CASSVESPGRNEQFF. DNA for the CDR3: TGTGCCAGCAGCGTAGAATCGCCAGGCCGCAATGAGCAGTTCTTC.

CDR3 sequence (DNA): TGTGCCAGCAGCCCACAGACAGGTCGCCAAGAGACCCAGTACTTC. This translates into CASSPQTGRQETQYF. The J gene is TRBJ2-5, the V gene TRBV7-3; tentative D call: TRBD1 (6 bases). Germline V gene lookup returns CDR1 SGHTA and CDR2 FQGTGA. The length of the CDR3 is 15 residues. V lost 5 bases and J 1 base, leaving 14 bases between the germline ends. Filled out from reference TRBV7-3 and TRBJ2-5, the complete variable domain reads GAGVSQTPSNKVTEKGKYVELRCDPISGHTALYWYRQSLGQGPEFLIYFQGTGAADDSGLPNDRFFAVRPEGSVSTLKIQRTERGDSAVYLCASSPQTGRQETQYFGPGTRLLVL.

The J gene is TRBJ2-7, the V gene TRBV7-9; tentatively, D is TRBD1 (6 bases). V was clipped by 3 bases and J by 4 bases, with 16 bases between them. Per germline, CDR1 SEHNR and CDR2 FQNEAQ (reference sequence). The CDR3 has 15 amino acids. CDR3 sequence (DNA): TGTGCCAGCAGCTTTGGGGGCAGGGGCACTTACGAGCAGTACTTC. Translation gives CASSFGGRGTYEQYF.

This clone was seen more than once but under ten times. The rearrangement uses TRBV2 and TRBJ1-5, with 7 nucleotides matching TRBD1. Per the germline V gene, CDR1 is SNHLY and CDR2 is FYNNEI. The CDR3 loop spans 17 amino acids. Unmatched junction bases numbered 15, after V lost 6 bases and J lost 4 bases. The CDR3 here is CASRPIQGMGANQPQHF. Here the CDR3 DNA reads TGTGCCAGCAGACCTATACAGGGGATGGGGGCAAATCAGCCCCAGCATTTT.

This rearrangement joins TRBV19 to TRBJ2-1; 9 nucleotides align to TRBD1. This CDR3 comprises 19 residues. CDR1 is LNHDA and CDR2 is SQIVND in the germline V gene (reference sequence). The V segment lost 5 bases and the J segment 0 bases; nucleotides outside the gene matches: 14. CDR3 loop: CASSPDRGRPFSSYNEQFF. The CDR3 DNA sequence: TGTGCCAGTAGTCCAGACAGGGGGAGGCCGTTCAGCTCCTACAATGAGCAGTTCTTC.

DNA for the CDR3: TGCGCCAGCAGCCAAGAAGGGGGCTACACCGGGGAGCTGTTTTTT. As protein: CASSQEGGYTGELFF. The rearrangement joins TRBV4-3 to TRBJ2-2, with TRBD1 matching over 7 bases. After removal of 0 bases from V and 3 bases from J, the junction contained 1 base not matched to a gene. The V gene's germline CDR1 is LGHNA and CDR2 YSLEER. The CDR3 is 15 amino acids.

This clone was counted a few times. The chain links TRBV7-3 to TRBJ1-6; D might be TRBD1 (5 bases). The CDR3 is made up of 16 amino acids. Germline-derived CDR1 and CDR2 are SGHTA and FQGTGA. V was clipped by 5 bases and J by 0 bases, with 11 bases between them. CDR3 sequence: CASSQGQPSYNSPLHF. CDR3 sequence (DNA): TGTGCCAGCAGCCAGGGTCAGCCCTCCTATAATTCACCCCTCCACTTT.

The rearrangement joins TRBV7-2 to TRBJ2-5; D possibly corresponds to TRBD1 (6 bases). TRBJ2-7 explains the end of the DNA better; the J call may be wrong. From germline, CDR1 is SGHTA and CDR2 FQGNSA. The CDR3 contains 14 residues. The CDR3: CASSLSRGAYEQYF. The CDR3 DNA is TGTGCCAGCAGCTTATCCAGGGGAGCCTACGAGCAGTACTTC.

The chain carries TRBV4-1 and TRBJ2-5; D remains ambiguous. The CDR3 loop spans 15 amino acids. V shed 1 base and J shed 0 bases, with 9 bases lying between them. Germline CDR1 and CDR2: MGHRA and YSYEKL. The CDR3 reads CASSQGPVNQETQYF. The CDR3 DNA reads TGCGCCAGCAGCCAAGGGCCCGTCAACCAAGAGACCCAGTACTTC.

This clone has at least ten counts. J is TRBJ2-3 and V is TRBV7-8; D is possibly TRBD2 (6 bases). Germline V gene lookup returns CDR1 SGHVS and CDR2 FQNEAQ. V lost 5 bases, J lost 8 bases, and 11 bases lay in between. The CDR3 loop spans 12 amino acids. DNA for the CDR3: TGTGCCAGCAGCACGGCGGAGGGTACGCAGTATTTT. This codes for CASSTAEGTQYF.

The CDR3 DNA reads as TGTGCCAGTAGTGAAGCTCGGACAGGTCGCCAGCCCCAGCATTTT. It encodes CASSEARTGRQPQHF. V is TRBV19 and J is TRBJ1-5, with 7 positions matching TRBD1. The CDR3 runs 15 residues. J lost 7 bases, V lost 5 bases, and 11 bases had no gene match. Germline V CDR1 and CDR2: LNHDA, SQIVND (reference sequence).